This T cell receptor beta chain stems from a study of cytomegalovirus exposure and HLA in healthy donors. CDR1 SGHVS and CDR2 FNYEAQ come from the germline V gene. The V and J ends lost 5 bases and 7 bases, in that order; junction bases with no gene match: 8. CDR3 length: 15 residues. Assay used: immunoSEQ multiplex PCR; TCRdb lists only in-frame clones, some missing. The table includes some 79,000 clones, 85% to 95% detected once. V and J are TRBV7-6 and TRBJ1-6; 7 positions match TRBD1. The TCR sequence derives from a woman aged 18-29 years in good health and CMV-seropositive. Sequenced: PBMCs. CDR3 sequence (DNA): TGTGCCAGCAGCAGACGACAGGGAAACAATTCACCCCTCCACTTT. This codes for CASSRRQGNNSPLHF.